Described below is a single T cell receptor (beta chain) sequence and its context. Mismatch with germline at one junction end may stem from a read error. Original analysis: Estimated nucleated cell counts came from reference gene primer amplification. Sequencing was performed with immunoSEQ multiplex PCR; in TCRdb, only in-frame clones are kept and a portion is missing. V, J and clone size are taken as reported in that table, and D and trimming were inferred from the DNA itself. The sample consists of 150,000 to 200,000 clones, approximately 86% of them appearing once. This sample was included in a study of blood T cell repertoires in COVID-19. The overall study: COVID-19 samples from acute and convalescent phases originated in the United States, Italy and Spain.

This CDR3 spans 18 amino acids. Germline values: CDR1 MNHEY, CDR2 SMNVEV (reference sequence). Individuals aged roughly 18 to 95 years were recruited from about two dozen US areas. Each recovered donor of Cohort 3 presented with two negative PCRs, clearance, or symptom resolution. This sequence joins TRBV27 and TRBJ2-7; 14 nucleotides agree with TRBD2. The clonotype was recovered from a man in his fifties or sixties who had recovered from COVID-19. The sample comprised PBMCs or T cells enriched from blood (not recorded which). CDR3 DNA sequence: TGTGCCAGCAGGTTATGGGGGACTAGCGGGAGATCTTTCCACGAGCAGTACTTC. It encodes CASRLWGTSGRSFHEQYF.